This TCR beta chain was observed in a study of T cell clonotyping in hematopoietic cell transplantation. Method: immunoSEQ multiplex PCR; TCRdb's copy keeps in-frame clones and lacks some. The repertoire holds 9,500 to 15,000 clones, 80% to 90% seen once, with under 5% in the top ten. The CDR3 is 15 amino acids. Per the germline V gene, CDR1 is KGHSH and CDR2 is LQKENI. Losses at the gene ends were 1 base for V and 2 bases for J; bases not matched to a gene: 5. Sequencing used peripheral blood mononuclear cells. V and J are TRBV18 and TRBJ2-7; 7 bases agree with TRBD1. The clonotype originates from a human donor who either received an allogeneic hematopoietic cell transplant for a myeloid malignancy or was a related donor (not recorded which). Some clones in this sample may be carry-over from other donors' samples. CDR3 amino acids: CASSPRTGTAYEQYF. The CDR3 bases are TGTGCCAGCTCACCACGCACCGGGACAGCCTACGAGCAGTACTTC. Variable domain in full (rest from reference TRBV18 and TRBJ2-7): NAGVMQNPRHLVRRRGQEARLRCSPMKGHSHVYWYRQLPEEGLKFMVYLQKENIIDESGMPKERFSAEFPKEGPSILRIQQVVRGDSAAYFCASSPRTGTAYEQYFGPGTRLTVT.